The 14 T cell receptor beta chains given below trace back to one sample, sequenced in a study of Ad26.COV2.S vaccination and SARS-CoV-2 variants. The protocol was immunoSEQ multiplex PCR, while the TCRdb copy is restricted to in-frame clones and leaves out a portion. The sample consists of 46,000 or so clones, 75% to 85% of them appearing once. Sample: peripheral blood, taken after recovery from COVID-19. The source is a human donor who had recovered from COVID-19.

The CDR3 bases are TGTGCCAGCAGAGGGACCGGATCACCCCTCCACTTT. Translated: CASRGTGSPLHF. The chain couples TRBV2 to TRBJ1-6; D perhaps matches TRBD1 (5 bases). Germline CDR1 is SNHLY and CDR2 is FYNNEI. Trimming shortened V by 6 bases and J by 10 bases, and 10 bases separated the two germline ends. The CDR3 has 12 amino acids. Full variable domain (outside the CDR3, taken from reference TRBV2 and TRBJ1-6): EPEVTQTPSHQVTQMGQEVILRCVPISNHLYFYWYRQILGQKVEFLVSFYNNEISEKSEIFDDQFSVERPDGSNFTLKIRSTKLEDSAMYFCASRGTGSPLHFGNGTRLTVT.

This clone was seen a few times. The genes are TRBV5-5 and TRBJ1-4; 9 bases are shared with TRBD1. The J segment lost 11 bases and the V segment lost 4 bases, leaving 3 bases of the junction unmatched. This CDR3 is built from 12 residues. The germline gives CDR1 SGHKS, CDR2 YYEKEE (reference sequence). The CDR3 reads CASSKDRGKLFF. The CDR3 coding sequence is TGTGCCAGCAGCAAAGACAGGGGGAAACTGTTTTTT. Looking up the rest from reference TRBV5-5 and TRBJ1-4 gives the full variable domain: DAGVTQSPTHLIKTRGQQVTLRCSPISGHKSVSWYQQVLGQGPQFIFQYYEKEERGRGNFPDRFSARQFPNYSSELNVNALLLGDSALYLCASSKDRGKLFFGSGTQLSVL.

V and J are TRBV5-5 and TRBJ1-5; D unclear. The germline V gene encodes CDR1 SGHKS and CDR2 YYEKEE (reference sequence). V was clipped by 0 bases and J by 0 bases, with 7 bases between them. The CDR3 contains 15 residues. Here the CDR3 reads CASSLGGVSNQPQHF. The CDR3, as DNA: TGTGCCAGCAGCTTGGGTGGAGTTAGCAATCAGCCCCAGCATTTT.

This chain uses TRBV9 with TRBJ1-1, with 7 bases identical to TRBD1. J was trimmed by 4 bases and V by 3 bases; bases with no gene match: 9. The CDR3 has 15 residues. The germline V gene has CDR1 SGDLS and CDR2 YYNGEE. The CDR3 nucleotides are TGTGCCAGCAGCGAACGACAGGGTGGGGGCACTGAAGCTTTCTTT. Protein product: CASSERQGGGTEAFF.

This sequence joins TRBV6-5 and TRBJ1-3; 7 bases agree with TRBD1. Per the germline V gene, CDR1 is MNHEY and CDR2 is SVGAGI. The V gene end was trimmed by 5 bases and the J gene end by 0 bases; junction bases not matched to a gene: 4. The CDR3 spans 15 residues. CDR3 DNA sequence: TGTGCCAGCAGTAGACAGGGTATCTCTGGAAACACCATATATTTT. Its translation is CASSRQGISGNTIYF.

This sequence joins TRBV18 and TRBJ1-4; 9 bases are a match to TRBD1. The trim removed 3 bases at V and 4 bases at J, leaving 3 bases unmatched. CDR3 length: 15 amino acids. The germline V gene encodes CDR1 KGHSH and CDR2 LQKENI. The CDR3 bases are TGTGCCAGCTCACCTGGGACAGGGATTAATGAAAAACTGTTTTTT. It is translated as CASSPGTGINEKLFF.

V gene TRBV18 combines with J gene TRBJ2-7; D call uncertain. The V gene's germline CDR1 is KGHSH and CDR2 LQKENI. The CDR3 has 13 residues. Trimming left V 3 bases short and J 4 bases short, with 10 bases between. DNA of the CDR3: TGTGCCAGCTCACCGTCGGACCGGTACGAGCAGTACTTC. Protein sequence: CASSPSDRYEQYF. The full variable domain, in which reference TRBV18 and TRBJ2-7 provide the parts outside the CDR3, is NAGVMQNPRHLVRRRGQEARLRCSPMKGHSHVYWYRQLPEEGLKFMVYLQKENIIDESGMPKERFSAEFPKEGPSILRIQQVVRGDSAAYFCASSPSDRYEQYFGPGTRLTVT.

As DNA, the CDR3 is TGTGCCACCAGTGACAACAGGTTAGGGTCAGGCAATGAGCAGTTCTTC. Translating it yields CATSDNRLGSGNEQFF. The chain carries TRBV24-1 and TRBJ2-1, with D perhaps TRBD1 (5 bases). The CDR3 is made up of 16 amino acids. V lost 4 bases, J lost 6 bases, and 18 bases lay in between. In germline, CDR1 is KGHDR, CDR2 SFDVKD.

A remark on this clone: Other DNA sequences in the sample encode the same CDR3. The chain has TRBV7-9 and TRBJ2-7; TRBD2 agrees at 8 bases. Germline assignment: CDR1 SEHNR and CDR2 FQNEAQ (reference sequence). J gave up 4 bases and V 5 bases, and 10 bases lay outside the gene matches. The CDR3 runs to 15 residues. The DNA for the CDR3 is TGTGCCAGCAGCCCTTCGGTAGCGGGAACTTACGAGCAGTACTTC. Translation gives CASSPSVAGTYEQYF.

The table lists this clone with a few counts. The V gene is TRBV10-3, the J gene TRBJ2-1; D remains unclear. The V end lost 7 bases, the J end lost 5 bases, and 12 bases lay between the germline ends. This CDR3 spans 13 amino acids. The germline V gene encodes CDR1 ENHRY and CDR2 SYGVKD. CDR3: CAIKLYEDNEQFF. Here the CDR3 DNA reads TGTGCCATCAAACTTTACGAGGACAATGAGCAGTTCTTC.

The rearrangement uses TRBV5-5 and TRBJ1-1; TRBD1 matches at 9 bases. The V gene's germline CDR1 is SGHKS and CDR2 YYEKEE (reference sequence). The CDR3 contains 15 residues. Trimming cost V 3 bases and J 1 base; bases outside gene matches: 4. The CDR3 loop is CASSSPGQGNTEAFF. The CDR3 bases are TGTGCCAGCAGCTCCCCGGGACAGGGGAACACTGAAGCTTTCTTT.

This chain links TRBV24-1 with TRBJ2-1; 15 bases are a match to TRBD2. CDR3 length: 17 amino acids. Germline CDR1 KGHDR, CDR2 SFDVKD. With V trimmed by 4 bases and J by 8 bases, 8 bases remained unmatched. The CDR3 region has the DNA TGTGCCACCAGTGAACCCGGACTAGCGGGGGGGCAGGATGAGCAGTTCTTC. Residues: CATSEPGLAGGQDEQFF.

The CDR3 nucleotides read TGTGCCAGCAACGACAATGCGTTAAGTGAAGCTTTCTTT. Encoded protein: CASNDNALSEAFF. The chain employs TRBV27 and TRBJ1-1; D not resolved. The germline V gene has CDR1 MNHEY and CDR2 SMNVEV (reference sequence). The V end was cut by 7 bases, the J end by 7 bases, with 16 bases between. This CDR3 is 13 amino acids long.

This clone was seen only a few times. The chain joins TRBV7-9 to TRBJ1-6; possibly TRBD1 for D (5 bases). The CDR3 totals 16 residues. Trimming took off 5 bases at V and 8 bases at J, with 19 bases between the two ends. The germline V gene encodes CDR1 SEHNR and CDR2 FQNEAQ (reference sequence). The CDR3 DNA reads TGTGCCAGCAGCCCCAAACCCGGGGGTCGGGATTCACCCCTCCACTTT. This encodes CASSPKPGGRDSPLHF.